The rows below give T cell receptor beta chains drawn from one sample of a study of cytomegalovirus exposure and HLA in healthy donors. The table came from immunoSEQ multiplex PCR; TCRdb's copy has only in-frame clones and leaves some out. The sample lists approximately 100,000 clones, about 70% occurring once. The sequenced sample was PBMCs. The receptor source for this set is a human donor in good health. Each CDR3 is given with its conserved first and last residue. Fields, in order: V gene, J gene, CDR3 protein.

v_gene: TRBV15
j_gene: TRBJ1-4
CDR3aa: CATSRDLVRGTGSEKLFF

v_gene: TRBV7-2
j_gene: TRBJ2-1
CDR3aa: CASSYSGRAFNEQFF

v_gene: TRBV4-1
j_gene: TRBJ1-1
CDR3aa: CASSPRGARLGTNTEAFF

v_gene: TRBV7-8
j_gene: TRBJ1-1
CDR3aa: CASRTGAMGEAFF

v_gene: TRBV18
j_gene: TRBJ2-2
CDR3aa: CASSRKTGGLLTGELFF

v_gene: TRBV7-9
j_gene: TRBJ1-2
CDR3aa: CASSPTGDGYTF

v_gene: TRBV29-1
j_gene: TRBJ1-2
CDR3aa: CSVEANGWDREDGYTF

v_gene: TRBV27
j_gene: TRBJ2-3
CDR3aa: CASSSITGQGKYF

v_gene: TRBV5-5
j_gene: TRBJ1-1
CDR3aa: CASSPAVNTEAFF

v_gene: TRBV15
j_gene: TRBJ2-2
CDR3aa: CATSRVRGGLGSGELFF

v_gene: TRBV2
j_gene: TRBJ2-7
CDR3aa: CASRGDYYEQYF

v_gene: TRBV5-1
j_gene: TRBJ2-1
CDR3aa: CASSVSGGTYNEQFF

v_gene: TRBV29-1
j_gene: TRBJ2-5
CDR3aa: CSASTGETQYF

v_gene: TRBV10-3
j_gene: TRBJ2-3
CDR3aa: CAISVGRGGLPSTDTQYF

v_gene: TRBV7-2
j_gene: TRBJ1-2
CDR3aa: CASSPRQGNGYTF

v_gene: TRBV11-2
j_gene: TRBJ2-7
CDR3aa: CASSQGGGLAGSYEQYF

v_gene: TRBV19
j_gene: TRBJ2-6
CDR3aa: CASSIGTSGSSGANVLTF

v_gene: TRBV6-5
j_gene: TRBJ2-1
CDR3aa: CATTSGGYYNEQFF

v_gene: TRBV6-6
j_gene: TRBJ1-2
CDR3aa: CASTSDLGQGRSYTF

v_gene: TRBV30
j_gene: TRBJ1-1
CDR3aa: CAWSVYGIWRDTEAFF

v_gene: TRBV7-8
j_gene: TRBJ2-5
CDR3aa: CASSGGGETQYF

v_gene: TRBV19
j_gene: TRBJ2-7
CDR3aa: CASSRTGTSYEQYF

v_gene: TRBV5-1
j_gene: TRBJ2-1
CDR3aa: CASSFGNSYNEQFF

v_gene: TRBV29-1
j_gene: TRBJ1-1
CDR3aa: CSVVRGGAGGRWVNTEAFF

v_gene: TRBV28
j_gene: TRBJ1-2
CDR3aa: CASSPTLTGYGYTF

v_gene: TRBV9
j_gene: TRBJ2-7
CDR3aa: CASSGKTGPYEQYF

v_gene: TRBV9
j_gene: TRBJ2-2
CDR3aa: CASSVRLAMTGELFF